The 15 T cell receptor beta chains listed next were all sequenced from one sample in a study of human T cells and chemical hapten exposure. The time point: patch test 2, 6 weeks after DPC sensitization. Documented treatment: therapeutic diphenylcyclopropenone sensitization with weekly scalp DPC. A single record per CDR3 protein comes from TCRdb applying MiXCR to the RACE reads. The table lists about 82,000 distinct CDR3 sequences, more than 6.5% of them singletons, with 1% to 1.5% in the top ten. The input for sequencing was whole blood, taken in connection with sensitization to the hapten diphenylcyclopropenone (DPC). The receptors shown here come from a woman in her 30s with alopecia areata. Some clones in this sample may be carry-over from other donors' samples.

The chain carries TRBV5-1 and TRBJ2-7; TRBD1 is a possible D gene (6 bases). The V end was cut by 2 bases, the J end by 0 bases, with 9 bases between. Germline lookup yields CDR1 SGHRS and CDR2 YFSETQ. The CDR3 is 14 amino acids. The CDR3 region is CASSFTGSSYEQYF. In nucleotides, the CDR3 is TGCGCCAGCAGCTTCACAGGGAGCTCCTACGAGCAGTACTTC.

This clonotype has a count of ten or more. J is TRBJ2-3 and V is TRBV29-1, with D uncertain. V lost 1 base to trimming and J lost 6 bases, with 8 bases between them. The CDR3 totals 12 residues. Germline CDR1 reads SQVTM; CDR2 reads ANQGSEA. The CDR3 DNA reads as TGCAGCGTTGAAGGGCCGCCCGATACGCAGTATTTT. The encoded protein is CSVEGPPDTQYF.

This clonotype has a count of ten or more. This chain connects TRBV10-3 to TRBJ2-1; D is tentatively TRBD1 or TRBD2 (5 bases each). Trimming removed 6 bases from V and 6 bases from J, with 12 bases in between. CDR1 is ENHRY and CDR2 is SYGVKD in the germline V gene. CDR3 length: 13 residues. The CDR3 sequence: CAISPGPPNEQFF. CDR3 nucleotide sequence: TGTGCCATCAGCCCGGGACCCCCCAATGAGCAGTTCTTC.

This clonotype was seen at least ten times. CDR3 DNA sequence: TGTGCCACCCTTGACAGGGGAAGTTCACCCCTCCACTTT. Residues: CATLDRGSSPLHF. The V call is TRBV10-3, the J call TRBJ1-6; 8 bases line up with TRBD1. With 10 bases clipped from V and 9 bases from J, the junction kept 8 bases outside the gene matches. Germline assignment: CDR1 ENHRY and CDR2 SYGVKD. CDR3 length equals 13 residues.

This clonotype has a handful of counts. The CDR3 loop reads CASSFGQGGGAYQETQYF. CDR3 DNA: TGTGCCAGCAGTTTCGGACAGGGTGGGGGAGCATACCAAGAGACCCAGTACTTC. V gene TRBV6-5 combines with J gene TRBJ2-5; 8 bases align to TRBD1. The germline V gene encodes CDR1 MNHEY and CDR2 SVGAGI. The CDR3 has 18 residues. V lost 4 bases and J lost 0; bases outside the gene matches: 13.

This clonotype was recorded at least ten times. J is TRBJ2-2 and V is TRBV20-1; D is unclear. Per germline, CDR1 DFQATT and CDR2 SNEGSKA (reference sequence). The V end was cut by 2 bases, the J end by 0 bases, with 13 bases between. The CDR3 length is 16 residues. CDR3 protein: CSARKVSLSNTGELFF. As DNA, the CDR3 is TGCAGTGCTAGAAAAGTGAGCCTCTCGAACACCGGGGAGCTGTTTTTT.

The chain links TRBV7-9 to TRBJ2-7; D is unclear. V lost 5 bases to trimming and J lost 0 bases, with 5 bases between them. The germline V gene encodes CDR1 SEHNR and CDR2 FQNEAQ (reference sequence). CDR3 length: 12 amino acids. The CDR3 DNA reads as TGTGCCAGCAGCGCAATCTCCTACGAGCAGTACTTC. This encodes CASSAISYEQYF.

CDR3 DNA sequence: TGTGCCAGTAGTGGAGACAGGGGCGAGCAGTACTTC. This codes for CASSGDRGEQYF. This rearrangement joins TRBV19 to TRBJ2-7; 8 nucleotides line up with TRBD1. The CDR3 covers 12 residues. Looked up from germline, CDR1 is LNHDA and CDR2 is SQIVND (reference sequence). The ends lost 5 bases at V and 6 bases at J; junction bases unmatched: 3.

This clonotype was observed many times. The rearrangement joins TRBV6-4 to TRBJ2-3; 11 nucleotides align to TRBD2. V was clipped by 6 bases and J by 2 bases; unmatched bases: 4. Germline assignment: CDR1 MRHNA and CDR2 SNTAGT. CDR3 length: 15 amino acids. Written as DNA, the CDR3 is TGTGCCAGCAGCCCACTAGCGGGGGACACAGATACGCAGTATTTT. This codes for CASSPLAGDTDTQYF.

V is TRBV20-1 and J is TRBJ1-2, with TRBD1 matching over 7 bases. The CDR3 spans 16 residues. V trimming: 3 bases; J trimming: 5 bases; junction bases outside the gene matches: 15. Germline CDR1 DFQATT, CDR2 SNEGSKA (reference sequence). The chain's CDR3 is CSARSSARRDSYGYTF. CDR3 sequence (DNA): TGCAGTGCTAGGTCCTCCGCGCGAAGGGACAGTTATGGCTACACCTTC.

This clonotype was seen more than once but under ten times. The DNA for the CDR3 is TGTGCCAGCAGATACGGGACAGCAAACACTGAAGCTTTCTTT. Encoded protein: CASRYGTANTEAFF. This chain connects TRBV6-2 or TRBV6-3 to TRBJ1-1; 7 bases are a match to TRBD1. The germline V gene has CDR1 MNHEY and CDR2 SVGEGT. This CDR3 has 14 residues. The trim removed 6 bases at V and 2 bases at J, leaving 6 bases unmatched.

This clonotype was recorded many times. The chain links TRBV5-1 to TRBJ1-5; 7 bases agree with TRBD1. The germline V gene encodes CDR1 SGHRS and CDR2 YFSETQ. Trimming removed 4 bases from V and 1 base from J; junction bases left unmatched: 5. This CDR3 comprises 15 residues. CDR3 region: CASSPTGLSNQPQHF. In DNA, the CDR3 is TGCGCCAGCAGCCCGACAGGGTTGAGCAATCAGCCCCAGCATTTT.

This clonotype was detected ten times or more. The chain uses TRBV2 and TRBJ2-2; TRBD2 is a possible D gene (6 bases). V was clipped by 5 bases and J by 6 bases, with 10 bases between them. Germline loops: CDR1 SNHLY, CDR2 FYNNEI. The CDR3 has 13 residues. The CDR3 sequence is CASSRDWSGELFF. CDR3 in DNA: TGTGCCAGCAGTCGGGACTGGTCCGGGGAGCTGTTTTTT.

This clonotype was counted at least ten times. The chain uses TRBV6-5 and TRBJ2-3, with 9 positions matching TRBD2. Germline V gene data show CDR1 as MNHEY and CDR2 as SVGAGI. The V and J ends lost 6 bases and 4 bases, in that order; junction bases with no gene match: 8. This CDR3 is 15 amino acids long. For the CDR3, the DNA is TGTGCCAGCAGCCGGGGGCGGGGGGGCCCAGATACGCAGTATTTT. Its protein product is CASSRGRGGPDTQYF.

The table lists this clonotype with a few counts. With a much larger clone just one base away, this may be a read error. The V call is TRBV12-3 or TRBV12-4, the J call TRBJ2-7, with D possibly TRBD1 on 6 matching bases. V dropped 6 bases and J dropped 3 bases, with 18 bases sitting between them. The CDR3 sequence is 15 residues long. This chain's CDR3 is CASSPIDRLVYEQYF. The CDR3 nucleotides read TGTGCCAGCAGCCCTATCGACAGGCTGGTCTACGAGCAGTACTTC.